Listed here are 26 T cell receptor beta chains from one sample, sequenced in a study of cytomegalovirus exposure and HLA in healthy donors. The PCR had 60 Vbeta and 13 Jbeta primers. Libraries were prepared by immunoSEQ multiplex PCR; TCRdb keeps only in-frame clonotypes and omits some of them. The sample lists under 130,000 clones; more than 60% were seen once. The specimen sequenced was PBMCs. The receptors were gathered from a man aged 25 to 40 in good health and CMV-seronegative.

The genes are TRBV7-9 and TRBJ1-2; no reliable D call. This CDR3 is built from 14 residues. CDR1 and CDR2 (germline): SEHNR, FQNEAQ (reference sequence). The V end lost 0 bases, the J end lost 2 bases, and 7 bases lay between the germline ends. CDR3 sequence: CASSLAGGNYGYTF. The CDR3 DNA sequence: TGTGCCAGCAGCTTAGCTGGCGGAAACTATGGCTACACCTTC.

The chain recombines TRBV20-1 with TRBJ2-7; 7 nucleotides align to TRBD1. Germline CDR1 DFQATT, CDR2 SNEGSKA (reference sequence). After removal of 3 bases from V and 5 bases from J, the junction contained 1 base not matched to a gene. This CDR3 has 11 amino acids. CDR3 coding DNA: TGCAGTGCTAGTAGGGGGCACGAGCAGTACTTC. It codes for CSASRGHEQYF.

The genes are TRBV6-6 and TRBJ1-5; TRBD1 is a possible D gene (5 bases). Germline V gene sequence: CDR1 MNHNY, CDR2 SVGAGI (reference sequence). The CDR3 covers 13 residues. V lost 6 bases, J lost 3 bases, and 9 bases lay in between. The CDR3 spells CASRQGPNQPQHF. CDR3 bases: TGTGCCAGCAGGCAGGGTCCCAATCAGCCCCAGCATTTT.

V usage is TRBV7-2 and J usage is TRBJ1-2, with TRBD1 identical over 8 bases. The V and J ends lost 5 bases and 4 bases, in that order; junction bases with no gene match: 9. Germline CDR1 SGHTA, CDR2 FQGNSA. This CDR3 is built from 15 residues. The CDR3 sequence: CASSPIEGQVYGYTF. In DNA form, the CDR3 reads TGTGCCAGCAGCCCCATAGAGGGACAGGTCTATGGCTACACCTTC.

The chain has TRBV6-5 and TRBJ1-2; tentatively, D is TRBD1 (5 bases). Germline CDR1 reads MNHEY; CDR2 reads SVGAGI. The CDR3 length is 14 residues. V lost 6 bases and J lost 0, with 11 bases in between. CDR3 in DNA: TGTGCCAGCAGGGGCGGGGGAGCTAACTATGGCTACACCTTC. This encodes CASRGGGANYGYTF.

The chain links TRBV27 to TRBJ1-1; TRBD1 aligns across 7 bases. Trimming removed 6 bases from V and 0 bases from J; junction bases left unmatched: 1. CDR1 is MNHEY, CDR2 SMNVEV, per germline (reference sequence). The CDR3 spans 13 residues. The DNA of the CDR3 is TGTGCCAGCAGCGGGACAGTGAACACTGAAGCTTTCTTT. This codes for CASSGTVNTEAFF.

The chain recombines TRBV7-2 with TRBJ2-1, with 9 positions matching TRBD2. Trimming took 5 bases from V and 4 from J; bases not matched to a gene: 9. CDR3 length: 16 amino acids. Looked up from germline, CDR1 is SGHTA and CDR2 is FQGNSA. The CDR3 DNA is TGTGCCAGCAGCGAATCGAGCGGGGGGCCATACAATGAGCAGTTCTTC. This gives the protein CASSESSGGPYNEQFF. Together with reference TRBV7-2 and TRBJ2-1, the CDR3 gives the full variable domain: GAGVSQSPSNKVTEKGKDVELRCDPISGHTALYWYRQSLGQGLEFLIYFQGNSAPDKSGLPSDRFSAERTGGSVSTLTIQRTQQEDSAVYLCASSESSGGPYNEQFFGPGTRLTVL.

V and J are TRBV29-1 and TRBJ2-5; possibly TRBD2 for D (6 bases). The V gene's germline CDR1 is SQVTM and CDR2 ANQGSEA. This CDR3 spans 13 amino acids. The V gene lost 4 bases and the J gene lost 2 bases, with 11 bases spanning the gap. The CDR3 loop is CSVGRGIQETQYF. In DNA, the CDR3 is TGCAGCGTTGGGAGGGGTATTCAAGAGACCCAGTACTTC.

The DNA of the CDR3 is TGTGCCAGCGGACAGGGACTACAGTATGGCTACACCTTC. It translates to CASGQGLQYGYTF. The chain is built from TRBV11-2 and TRBJ1-2; 8 bases fit TRBD1. The CDR3 spans 13 residues. Trimming removed 8 bases from V and 5 bases from J; junction bases left unmatched: 7. From germline, CDR1 is SGHAT and CDR2 FQNNGV.

The rearrangement joins TRBV18 to TRBJ2-5, with 8 bases matching TRBD2. The germline CDR1 and CDR2 sequences are KGHSH and LQKENI. The junction had 8 bases not matched to a gene; V was cut back by 3 bases and J by 5 bases. CDR3 length equals 15 residues. The CDR3 sequence: CASSPWSGSGETQYF. CDR3 bases: TGTGCCAGCTCACCCTGGAGCGGGAGCGGGGAGACCCAGTACTTC.

The chain joins TRBV10-3 to TRBJ1-2, with 10 bases aligning to TRBD1. Germline V gene data show CDR1 as ENHRY and CDR2 as SYGVKD. After removal of 2 bases from V and 3 bases from J, the junction contained 6 bases not matched to a gene. CDR3 length: 16 residues. The CDR3 loop is CAISEPRTGGDYGYTF. CDR3 in DNA: TGTGCCATCAGTGAGCCCCGGACAGGGGGGGACTATGGCTACACCTTC.

This clone was recorded only once. The chain joins TRBV10-3 to TRBJ2-1; weak D call: TRBD2 (6 bases). This CDR3 spans 16 amino acids. Germline V gene sequence: CDR1 ENHRY, CDR2 SYGVKD. The CDR3 loop is CAIGPPGTSIYNEQFF. CDR3 coding DNA: TGTGCGATCGGACCACCCGGGACTTCGATTTACAATGAGCAGTTCTTC.

The V call is TRBV7-3, the J call TRBJ2-6, with a tentative D call TRBD1 (6 bases). Per the germline V gene, CDR1 is SGHTA and CDR2 is FQGTGA. The length of the CDR3 is 15 residues. Trimming stripped 2 bases from V and 4 bases from J, with 9 bases between. Written as DNA, the CDR3 is TGTGCCAGCAGCTTACAGGGGTTAGGGGCCAACGTCCTGACTTTC. Encoded protein: CASSLQGLGANVLTF.

The J gene is TRBJ2-7, the V gene TRBV7-9; 12 nucleotides agree with TRBD2. The length of the CDR3 is 15 residues. Per germline, CDR1 SEHNR and CDR2 FQNEAQ (reference sequence). The trim removed 5 bases at V and 2 bases at J, leaving 4 bases unmatched. The CDR3 here is CASSVTSGGTYEQYF. Here the CDR3 DNA reads TGTGCCAGCAGCGTCACTAGCGGGGGGACCTACGAGCAGTACTTC.

V usage is TRBV18 and J usage is TRBJ2-1, with 8 bases aligning to TRBD1. Looked up from germline, CDR1 is KGHSH and CDR2 is LQKENI. The CDR3 runs 13 residues. The J segment lost 8 bases and the V segment lost 2 bases, leaving 2 bases of the junction unmatched. CDR3 in amino acids: CASSPGTGDEQFF. The CDR3 region has the DNA TGTGCCAGCTCACCAGGGACAGGCGATGAGCAGTTCTTC.

This clone was seen only a few times. This rearrangement joins TRBV7-6 to TRBJ1-3, with a weak D call TRBD1 (5 bases). V shed 0 bases and J shed 1 base, with 10 bases lying between them. The CDR3 sequence is 16 residues long. Germline lookup yields CDR1 SGHVS and CDR2 FNYEAQ. CDR3 DNA sequence: TGTGCCAGCAGCTTAGCCGGGGGACCTTCTGGAAACACCATATATTTT. Translation: CASSLAGGPSGNTIYF.

The chain employs TRBV5-4 and TRBJ2-3, with 8 bases lining up with TRBD2. CDR1 SGHNT and CDR2 YYREEE come from the germline V gene (reference sequence). V lost 4 bases to trimming and J lost 5 bases; unmatched junction nucleotides: 6. This CDR3 has 14 residues. The CDR3 here is CASSGAGVKDTQYF. Here the CDR3 DNA reads TGTGCCAGCAGCGGAGCGGGAGTTAAAGATACGCAGTATTTT.

The genes are TRBV9 and TRBJ1-2; weak D call: TRBD1 (5 bases). Trimming took 0 bases from V and 0 from J, leaving 18 bases between them. Germline V gene lookup returns CDR1 SGDLS and CDR2 YYNGEE. The CDR3 loop spans 18 amino acids. Here the CDR3 reads CASSVAAEGRVANYGYTF. CDR3 nucleotides: TGTGCCAGCAGCGTAGCGGCGGAGGGGAGGGTAGCTAACTATGGCTACACCTTC.

V and J are TRBV27 and TRBJ1-4, with TRBD1 matching 7 bases. In germline, CDR1 is MNHEY, CDR2 SMNVEV (reference sequence). Unmatched junction bases numbered 10, after V lost 6 bases and J lost 6 bases. The CDR3 totals 15 residues. The CDR3 reads CASRQSPGTDEKLFF. CDR3 coding DNA: TGTGCCAGCAGACAATCGCCCGGGACAGATGAAAAACTGTTTTTT. Full variable domain (remainder filled in from reference TRBV27 and TRBJ1-4): EAQVTQNPRYLITVTGKKLTVTCSQNMNHEYMSWYRQDPGLGLRQIYYSMNVEVTDKGDVPEGYKVSRKEKRNFPLILESPSPNQTSLYFCASRQSPGTDEKLFFGSGTQLSVL.

This clone was recorded only once. This chain joins TRBV4-3 and TRBJ1-5; D is unresolved. V lost 0 bases and J lost 2, with 8 bases in between. The CDR3 consists of 15 residues. CDR1 is LGHNA and CDR2 is YSLEER in the germline V gene. In nucleotides, the CDR3 is TGCGCCAGCAGCCAAGAGGCGCAGGGCAATCAGCCCCAGCATTTT. Its protein is CASSQEAQGNQPQHF.

J is TRBJ1-5 and V is TRBV28; a possible D gene is TRBD1 (6 bases). The CDR3 consists of 14 residues. Trimming cost V 3 bases and J 1 base, with 7 bases left between them. CDR1 is MDHEN and CDR2 is SYDVKM in the germline V gene. The CDR3 is CASSFQGSNQPQHF. CDR3 bases: TGTGCCAGCAGTTTCCAGGGGAGCAATCAGCCCCAGCATTTT.

V gene TRBV28 combines with J gene TRBJ2-7, with TRBD1 matching 7 bases. The CDR3 extends over 13 amino acids. Unmatched junction bases numbered 4, after V lost 5 bases and J lost 3 bases. Germline V gene lookup returns CDR1 MDHEN and CDR2 SYDVKM. The DNA of the CDR3 is TGTGCCAGCAGTCGCAGGGGGTACTACGAGCAGTACTTC. Translated: CASSRRGYYEQYF.

V and J are TRBV4-2 and TRBJ2-7; D is perhaps TRBD2 (5 bases). Trimming left V 0 bases short and J 2 bases short, with 14 bases between. This CDR3 is built from 16 residues. Looked up from germline, CDR1 is LGHNA and CDR2 is YNFKEQ. The CDR3 region has the DNA TGTGCCAGCAGCCAAGATGGCATTAGCGACACCTACGAGCAGTACTTC. Translated: CASSQDGISDTYEQYF.

This sequence joins TRBV5-4 and TRBJ2-2; tentatively, D is TRBD2 (5 bases). The germline V gene encodes CDR1 SGHNT and CDR2 YYREEE (reference sequence). The CDR3 length is 18 residues. V dropped 3 bases and J dropped 7 bases, with 25 bases sitting between them. CDR3 DNA sequence: TGTGCCAGCAGCTGGAGGAGTGTAAGGCTAGCCGGCGGCGGGGAGCTGTTTTTT. It specifies CASSWRSVRLAGGGELFF.

This chain uses TRBV15 with TRBJ2-1; possible D gene TRBD2, 6 bases. V was clipped by 1 base and J by 5 bases, with 12 bases between them. The CDR3 has 15 amino acids. The germline V gene has CDR1 LNHNV and CDR2 YYDKDF (reference sequence). Written as DNA, the CDR3 is TGTGCCACCAGCAGAGCAGGTAGCGGCCACAATGAGCAGTTCTTC. Translation gives CATSRAGSGHNEQFF.

The chain links TRBV10-2 to TRBJ1-4; D gene unclear. In germline, CDR1 is WSHSY, CDR2 SAAADI. The CDR3 totals 16 residues. The V end was cut by 0 bases, the J end by 7 bases, with 15 bases between. The CDR3 spells CASSESVTPKAEKLFF. As DNA, the CDR3 is TGCGCCAGCAGTGAGTCGGTGACACCTAAAGCTGAAAAACTGTTTTTT.